Following are 4 T cell receptor beta chains from one sample sequenced in a study of cytomegalovirus exposure and HLA in healthy donors. PCR primers comprised 60 Vbeta and 13 Jbeta primers. Libraries were prepared by immunoSEQ multiplex PCR; TCRdb keeps only in-frame clonotypes and omits some of them. The table records approximately 90,000 clones, under 80% of them present only once. Sequencing input: PBMCs. The receptors derive from a male donor in good health and CMV-seronegative.

This sequence joins TRBV19 and TRBJ1-4; 9 positions match TRBD1. The germline gives CDR1 LNHDA, CDR2 SQIVND (reference sequence). V was clipped by 4 bases and J by 2 bases; unmatched bases: 2. This CDR3 spans 15 amino acids. The CDR3 reads CASSRGQGTNEKLFF. CDR3 sequence (DNA): TGTGCCAGTAGTAGAGGACAGGGGACTAATGAAAAACTGTTTTTT.

V usage is TRBV10-3 and J usage is TRBJ2-3; no reliable D call. V lost 0 bases to trimming and J lost 3 bases, with 7 bases between them. The CDR3 sequence is 14 residues long. Germline-derived CDR1 and CDR2 are ENHRY and SYGVKD. CDR3 nucleotides: TGTGCCATCAGTGAGTCGACCGGGACAGATACGCAGTATTTT. Translating it yields CAISESTGTDTQYF.

This chain links TRBV19 with TRBJ2-1; 8 nucleotides align to TRBD1. V shed 4 bases, J shed 7 bases, and the junction held 6 bases outside the gene matches. The CDR3 sequence is 14 residues long. Germline values: CDR1 LNHDA, CDR2 SQIVND (reference sequence). The CDR3 region has the DNA TGTGCCAGTAGTAAGGGGGACAGGCGGAATGAGCAGTTCTTC. Translating it yields CASSKGDRRNEQFF.

The CDR3 sequence is CATPTQTASTDTQYF. Written as DNA, the CDR3 is TGTGCCACCCCGACCCAGACAGCTAGCACAGATACGCAGTATTTT. The V gene is TRBV6-1, the J gene TRBJ2-3, with D perhaps TRBD1 (5 bases). Deletions cut 10 bases from V and 0 bases from J, with 17 bases between. The CDR3 has 15 residues. From germline, CDR1 is MNHNS and CDR2 SASEGT.